This section outlines one T cell receptor beta chain sequence together with its context. Only one count was recorded for this clone. Its antigen remains undetermined. The input lacks base qualities; no much larger clone sits a single base away. This entry belongs to a study of shared clonotypes between healthy human individuals (TCRdb year 2020). Regarding the complete study: A few men and a couple of women, aged 18 to 49 years, made up the cohort. To increase sequencing depth and limit assay-specific biases, TCR repertoire library preparation and sequencing were carried out by different laboratories using diverse techniques. To estimate repertoire size and how much clonotype sharing occurs between individuals, the study deeply sequenced the blood TCR repertoires of 5 or 6 healthy adults. Each donor's leukapheresis produced roughly between roughly 0.94 and 9.5 billion PBMCs. For each donor, CD4 naive and CD4 memory were each run on three plates, CD8 naive on two plates, and CD8 memory on one plate. Results the study describes overall, beyond this receptor: Because the study included a small number of donors, the genetic and exposure-history diversity represented was limited. Compared with non-shared clonotypes, clonotypes shared by all four sorted-subset donors had higher generation probabilities. Sharing across four donors was observed for about 5% of naive CD4, over 3% of naive CD8, 2% to 2.5% of memory CD4, and roughly 0.4% of memory CD8 clonotypes. Incomplete sequencing was indicated by rarefaction of sorted-subset datasets, despite the large sequencing depth. Sampling was restricted to blood, and TCR repertoires in tissues likely differ from the TCR repertoires found in blood. Naive subsets generally had larger estimated clonotype richness than memory subsets did. Pairwise subsampling indicated that sequencing depth was expected to affect the degree of clonotype sharing among donors.

CD8 naive samples were CD45RO-negative cells positively selected for CCR7, giving a CD45RA+CCR7+ population that excluded TemRA cells. Donors were healthy HIV-negative adults with no recently reported acute infections or vaccinations. All donors were Caucasian adults living in Nashville, Tennessee, USA. Blood was obtained by leukapheresis, after which PBMCs were separated by Ficoll-Histopaque density gradient centrifugation and cryopreserved in liquid nitrogen vapor phase. Purity and quantity of every magnetically sorted T cell population were checked by analytical flow cytometry. Each sorted fraction had its genomic DNA isolated and then quantified by UV absorbance on a Nanodrop 2000c. Using the deep immunoSEQ assay, TCR CDR3 regions were amplified from genomic DNA by multiplex PCR. For each cell subset, the extracted genomic DNA was distributed evenly across all wells of several immunoSEQ 96-well plates, and each plate served as one replicate. For sorted subsets, each replicate PCR was loaded with roughly 200 ng genomic DNA, equivalent to some 31,000 T cell genomes. Purified libraries were measured with a Qubit 3.0 fluorometer, size-checked on a Bioanalyzer 2100, and measured again with the KAPA Library Quantification kit. Each immunoSEQ 96-well plate was sequenced on its own single-read 150-cycle Illumina NextSeq 550 flow cell. The original pipeline was this. Because the immunoSEQ output held only junctional sequences and lacked quality scores, the filtering could not match the filtering applied to full-length reads. To assign V/J genes and CDR3, sequences were annotated using PyIR, a Python wrapper for IgBLAST v1.9, with IMGT germline references. Reads were removed for weak V/J assignments (E-value above 1e-6), missing CDR3, stop codons, out-of-frame junctions, or ambiguous translated residues. V3J clonotypes were defined as sequences sharing the same inferred V gene, J gene, and CDR3 amino acid sequence. The percentage overlap between two repertoires was calculated by dividing the number of shared unique clonotypes by the size of the smaller repertoire. Three approaches were used to assess repertoire richness: RTK rarefaction, the Chao1 estimator, and Recon v2.1 estimates of unobserved clonotypes. OLGA was used to compute generation probabilities for all TCRbeta clonotypes that the gDNA method yielded from a handful of donors. TCRdb re-hosts the immuneACCESS table, in-frame sequences only. Its copies lack some clones; in the studies checked, an unresolved V gene accounts for under half of them, and the cause for the rest is not known. That table supplies the V and J calls and clone size; D and trimming were determined from the DNA. This sample lists roughly 770,000 clones; roughly 96% were detected once. The ten largest account for less than 0.25% of the sample.

The sample taken for sequencing was naive CD8+ T cells sorted from blood. What the cell subset or site label conveys for this sample: CD45RA+CCR7+. The source of this sequence is a man younger than 40 in good health.

The CDR3 region has the sequence CASSIEGLTGELFF. In nucleotide form, the sequence is TGTGCCAGTAGTATAGAGGGCCTCACCGGGGAGCTGTTTTTT. The chain was built from TRBV19 and TRBJ2-2; no D gene is confidently identified. The cysteine opens and the phenylalanine closes a CDR3 of 14 amino acids. The retained sequence is limited to the CDR3, 42 bases, with the frame set at the first base. The germline V gene (reference sequence) provides CDR1 LNHDA and CDR2 SQIVND. The V end loses 0 bases and the J end loses 4 bases, and a stretch of 6 bases separates them. The entire variable domain, with the stretches around the CDR3 drawn from the reference TRBV19 and TRBJ2-2 proteins, is DGGITQSPKYLFRKEGQNVTLSCEQNLNHDAMYWYRQDPGQGLRLIYYSQIVNDFQKGDIAEGYSVSREKKESFPLTVTSAQKNPTAFYLCASSIEGLTGELFFGEGSRLTVL.